One sample yielded the 27 T cell receptor beta chains listed below, sequenced in a study of blood T cell repertoires in COVID-19. The repertoire was sequenced with immunoSEQ multiplex PCR; TCRdb's copy has only in-frame clones and lacks some. The sample includes some 50,000 clones, 84% of them seen just once. The sample taken for sequencing was peripheral blood. The receptors were gathered from a man in his fifties with acute or convalescent COVID-19.

This clone was seen a few times. The chain employs TRBV28 and TRBJ1-5; TRBD1 aligns across 7 bases. Germline-derived CDR1 and CDR2 are MDHEN and SYDVKM. Trimming took 4 bases from V and 6 from J; bases not matched to a gene: 9. The CDR3 is 15 amino acids. Here the CDR3 reads CASSSSGQAGQPQHF. CDR3 DNA: TGTGCCAGCAGTTCCTCAGGACAGGCGGGTCAGCCCCAGCATTTT. Full variable domain (remainder filled in from reference TRBV28 and TRBJ1-5): DVKVTQSSRYLVKRTGEKVFLECVQDMDHENMFWYRQDPGLGLRLIYFSYDVKMKEKGDIPEGYSVSREKKERFSLILESASTNQTSMYLCASSSSGQAGQPQHFGDGTRLSIL.

The V and J genes are TRBV13 and TRBJ1-4; 7 bases agree with TRBD1. CDR1 and CDR2 (germline): PRHDT, FYEKMQ (reference sequence). This CDR3 is 14 amino acids long. J lost 8 bases, V lost 4 bases, and 7 bases had no gene match. CDR3 loop: CASSSRQGVEKLFF. In DNA form, the CDR3 reads TGTGCCAGCAGCTCCAGACAGGGAGTGGAAAAACTGTTTTTT.

CDR3: CASSLWTDKNYGYTF. The CDR3 DNA sequence: TGTGCCAGCAGCTTATGGACAGATAAGAACTATGGCTACACCTTC. The chain employs TRBV7-2 and TRBJ1-2; tentatively, D is TRBD1 (6 bases). The germline CDR1 and CDR2 sequences are SGHTA and FQGNSA. V lost 2 bases and J 2 bases, leaving 12 bases between the germline ends. This CDR3 spans 15 amino acids.

This chain joins TRBV18 and TRBJ1-1; 8 positions match TRBD1. The germline CDR1 and CDR2 sequences are KGHSH and LQKENI. V trimming: 1 base; J trimming: 2 bases; junction bases outside the gene matches: 6. The CDR3 sequence is 16 residues long. CDR3 amino acids: CASSPLDRVINTEAFF. The CDR3 DNA is TGTGCCAGCTCACCACTGGACAGGGTGATTAACACTGAAGCTTTCTTT.

The chain combines TRBV29-1 with TRBJ2-3; D possibly corresponds to TRBD2 (6 bases). The V gene's germline CDR1 is SQVTM and CDR2 ANQGSEA. Deletions cut 3 bases from V and 2 bases from J, with 12 bases between. CDR3 length: 14 amino acids. CDR3 bases: TGCAGCGTTGAGGTTAGCGGATACACAGATACGCAGTATTTT. Translated, it gives CSVEVSGYTDTQYF.

This sequence joins TRBV19 and TRBJ2-2, with TRBD2 identical over 8 bases. Trimming at V came to 6 bases and at J to 11 bases, leaving 14 bases not matched to a gene. The CDR3 loop spans 15 amino acids. Per the germline V gene, CDR1 is LNHDA and CDR2 is SQIVND (reference sequence). The CDR3 spells CASSALSGGQGELFF. The CDR3 nucleotides are TGTGCCAGTAGCGCCTTATCGGGGGGGCAGGGAGAGCTGTTTTTT.

The chain recombines TRBV5-5 with TRBJ1-4; D is uncertain. The V gene lost 4 bases and the J gene lost 12 bases, with 16 bases spanning the gap. CDR3 size: 13 residues. CDR1 and CDR2 from the germline V gene are SGHKS and YYEKEE (reference sequence). The CDR3 nucleotides read TGTGCCAGCAGCCACGGGGTAGAGTTCGAACTGTTTTTT. Its protein product is CASSHGVEFELFF.

This chain links TRBV7-9 with TRBJ1-2, with D possibly being TRBD1 (5 bases). Trimming took off 2 bases at V and 10 bases at J, with 17 bases between the two ends. Germline lookup yields CDR1 SEHNR and CDR2 FQNEAQ (reference sequence). The CDR3 spans 14 residues. CDR3 DNA sequence: TGTGCCAGCAGCTTATCAACAGGTTTTCCCCCCTACACCTTC. Its protein is CASSLSTGFPPYTF.

This clone was seen only a few times. The gene calls are TRBV19 and TRBJ2-1, with D possibly matching TRBD2 (7 bases). Per germline, CDR1 LNHDA and CDR2 SQIVND (reference sequence). The V and J ends lost 6 bases and 7 bases respectively, with 13 bases between them. The CDR3 extends over 13 amino acids. For the CDR3, the DNA is TGTGCCAGTAGCGGGGGGCGTCGGAATGAGCAGTTCTTC. It specifies CASSGGRRNEQFF.

In DNA form, the CDR3 reads TGTGCCGGGTCGGGACACACGAACACTGAAGCTTTCTTT. Residues: CAGSGHTNTEAFF. The chain has TRBV10-3 and TRBJ1-1; D may be TRBD1 (6 bases). V was trimmed by 11 bases and J by 1 base, leaving 14 bases between them. This CDR3 has 13 residues. Germline CDR1 ENHRY, CDR2 SYGVKD.

The chain couples TRBV28 to TRBJ2-2; 8 bases align to TRBD2. V dropped 2 bases and J dropped 5; count of bases not matched to a gene: 10. The CDR3 runs 17 residues. Germline values: CDR1 MDHEN, CDR2 SYDVKM. The CDR3 sequence is CASSLRGGLAETGELFF. The CDR3 DNA reads as TGTGCCAGCAGTTTAAGGGGTGGACTAGCAGAAACCGGGGAGCTGTTTTTT.

The chain carries TRBV30 and TRBJ1-5, with D perhaps matching TRBD1 (5 bases). The CDR3 extends over 15 amino acids. V gave up 0 bases and J gave up 3 bases, with 12 bases separating them. Germline-derived CDR1 and CDR2 are GTSNPN and SVGIG (reference sequence). CDR3 residues: CAWSVIRGINQPQHF. The CDR3 coding sequence is TGTGCCTGGAGTGTTATCCGGGGGATCAATCAGCCCCAGCATTTT.

The gene calls are TRBV7-2 and TRBJ2-7; D unclear. This CDR3 spans 14 amino acids. Deletions cut 5 bases from V and 3 bases from J, with 14 bases between. CDR1 SGHTA and CDR2 FQGNSA come from the germline V gene. The CDR3 reads CASSDLNTDYEQYF. The CDR3 DNA sequence: TGTGCCAGCAGCGACCTTAACACAGACTACGAGCAGTACTTC.

The V gene is TRBV7-8, the J gene TRBJ2-2; 7 positions match TRBD1. J gave up 4 bases and V 2 bases, and 4 bases lay outside the gene matches. From germline, CDR1 is SGHVS and CDR2 FQNEAQ. The CDR3 length is 15 residues. CDR3 residues: CASSLFSGGTGELFF. The CDR3 nucleotides are TGTGCCAGCAGCTTATTTTCAGGGGGCACCGGGGAGCTGTTTTTT.

The chain is built from TRBV29-1 and TRBJ2-1; D gene ambiguous. Looked up from germline, CDR1 is SQVTM and CDR2 is ANQGSEA. V dropped 5 bases and J dropped 7 bases, with 18 bases sitting between them. CDR3 size: 14 residues. The chain's CDR3 is CSVPPMGLMNEQFF. CDR3 nucleotides: TGCAGCGTTCCCCCTATGGGCCTGATGAATGAGCAGTTCTTC.

This clone was seen only once. DNA of the CDR3: TGTGCCAGCAGTTCCCCTAGCGGGAGGGGGGATGAGCAGTTCTTC. This codes for CASSSPSGRGDEQFF. V usage is TRBV28 and J usage is TRBJ2-1; 12 nucleotides agree with TRBD2. CDR1 and CDR2 from the germline V gene are MDHEN and SYDVKM. The CDR3 spans 15 residues. V trimming: 4 bases; J trimming: 8 bases; junction bases outside the gene matches: 6.

As regards this clone: At one of its ends the junction is not consistent with the germline gene, which may arise from a read error. The chain recombines TRBV3-1 (or the pseudogene TRBV3-2) with TRBJ2-7, with 7 bases identical to TRBD1. Germline assignment: CDR1 LGHDT and CDR2 YNNKEL (reference sequence). The CDR3 contains 15 residues. The CDR3 region has the DNA TGTGCCAGCAGCAAAGATAGGACAGGTCGTCGGGAGCAGTACTTC. Translation gives CASSKDRTGRREQYF.

The chain recombines TRBV10-2 with TRBJ2-3; 7 positions agree with TRBD2. The CDR3 contains 15 residues. The J segment lost 6 bases and the V segment lost 11 bases, leaving 17 bases of the junction unmatched. Germline CDR1 is WSHSY and CDR2 is SAAADI. CDR3: CAARNPAGNADTQYF. The CDR3, as DNA: TGCGCCGCACGCAATCCAGCGGGAAACGCGGATACGCAGTATTTT.

V is TRBV28 and J is TRBJ2-5, with no clear D. The germline V and J ends were trimmed by 3 bases and 1 base, with 6 bases remaining between them. Germline CDR1 is MDHEN and CDR2 is SYDVKM. This CDR3 is 13 amino acids long. The CDR3 DNA follows: TGTGCCAGCAGTTTTTTCAGCCAAGAGACCCAGTACTTC. It translates to CASSFFSQETQYF.

This clone appeared a single time. This chain connects TRBV6-1 to TRBJ1-5; possible D gene TRBD1, 5 bases. Trimming stripped 1 base from V and 9 bases from J, with 16 bases between. Germline-derived CDR1 and CDR2 are MNHNS and SASEGT. The CDR3 covers 15 residues. CDR3 sequence (DNA): TGTGCCAGCAGTGAAGTTCGGCAGGGCATGCCGCCCCAGCATTTT. It specifies CASSEVRQGMPPQHF.

The chain is built from TRBV21-1 and TRBJ2-7; the D segment call TRBD1 is taken from the table without a DNA check. TRBV21-1 is a pseudogene segment. This CDR3 spans 15 amino acids. CDR3 nucleotide sequence: TGTGCCAGCAGCTCCGCAGGGCAGGGCTCCCACGAGCAGTACTTC. It translates to CASSSAGQGSHEQYF.

V and J are TRBV28 and TRBJ2-2; maybe TRBD1 (6 bases). Germline loops: CDR1 MDHEN, CDR2 SYDVKM. The CDR3 length is 14 residues. V lost 8 bases to trimming and J lost 1 base, with 11 bases between them. The chain's CDR3 is CASGQLLNTGELFF. In nucleotides, the CDR3 is TGTGCCAGCGGACAGCTTTTGAACACCGGGGAGCTGTTTTTT.

This sequence joins TRBV9 and TRBJ2-5, with 7 positions matching TRBD2. This CDR3 region has 16 residues. CDR1 is SGDLS and CDR2 is YYNGEE in the germline V gene. J lost 0 bases, V lost 0 bases, and 5 bases had no gene match. CDR3 region: CASSVGAGEYQETQYF. CDR3 sequence (DNA): TGTGCCAGCAGCGTAGGGGCGGGGGAGTACCAAGAGACCCAGTACTTC. Variable domain in full (rest from reference TRBV9 and TRBJ2-5): DSGVTQTPKHLITATGQRVTLRCSPRSGDLSVYWYQQSLDQGLQFLIQYYNGEERAKGNILERFSAQQFPDLHSELNLSSLELGDSALYFCASSVGAGEYQETQYFGPGTRLLVL.

This sequence joins TRBV19 and TRBJ2-5; TRBD1 matches 8 bases. Germline V lookup: CDR1 LNHDA, CDR2 SQIVND (reference sequence). The CDR3 has 17 amino acids. V trimming: 1 base; J trimming: 5 bases; junction bases outside the gene matches: 12. CDR3 sequence (DNA): TGTGCCAGTAGTATAGGGTGGGCCGCAGGGGGCGCGGAGACCCAGTACTTC. Its translation: CASSIGWAAGGAETQYF. Full variable domain (remainder filled in from reference TRBV19 and TRBJ2-5): DGGITQSPKYLFRKEGQNVTLSCEQNLNHDAMYWYRQDPGQGLRLIYYSQIVNDFQKGDIAEGYSVSREKKESFPLTVTSAQKNPTAFYLCASSIGWAAGGAETQYFGPGTRLLVL.

The gene calls are TRBV10-3 and TRBJ1-4; weak D call: TRBD1 (6 bases). This CDR3 contains 16 residues. Germline V gives CDR1 ENHRY, CDR2 SYGVKD. Trimming removed 6 bases from V and 3 bases from J, with 17 bases in between. The CDR3 spells CAISDSRGFSNEKLFF. The CDR3, as DNA: TGTGCCATCAGCGACTCCAGGGGTTTTTCTAATGAAAAACTGTTTTTT.

This clone appeared a single time. V gene TRBV7-9 combines with J gene TRBJ2-5; 8 nucleotides line up with TRBD1. The CDR3 has 15 amino acids. V trimming: 6 bases; J trimming: 5 bases; junction bases outside the gene matches: 11. CDR1 is SEHNR, CDR2 FQNEAQ, per germline (reference sequence). DNA of the CDR3: TGTGCCAGCAGGACAACCGGACAGGGCAGGGAGACCCAGTACTTC. Its protein is CASRTTGQGRETQYF.

The chain employs TRBV12-3 or TRBV12-4 and TRBJ2-7; 9 bases align to TRBD2. The trim removed 3 bases at V and 3 bases at J, leaving 0 bases unmatched. This CDR3 region has 13 residues. CDR3 bases: TGTGCCAGCAGTTTGACTAGCGGCTACGAGCAGTACTTC. Its protein product is CASSLTSGYEQYF.